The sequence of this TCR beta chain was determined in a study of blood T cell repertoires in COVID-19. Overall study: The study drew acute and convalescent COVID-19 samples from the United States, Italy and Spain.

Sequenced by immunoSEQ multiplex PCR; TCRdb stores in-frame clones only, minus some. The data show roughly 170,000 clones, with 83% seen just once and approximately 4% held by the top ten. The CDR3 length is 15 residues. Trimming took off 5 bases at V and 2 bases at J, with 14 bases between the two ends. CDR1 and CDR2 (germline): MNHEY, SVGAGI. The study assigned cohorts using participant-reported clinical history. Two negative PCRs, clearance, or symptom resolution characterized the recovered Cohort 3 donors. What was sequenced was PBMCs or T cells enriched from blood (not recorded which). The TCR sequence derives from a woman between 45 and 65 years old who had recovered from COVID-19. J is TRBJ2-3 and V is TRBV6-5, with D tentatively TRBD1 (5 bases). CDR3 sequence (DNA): TGTGCCAGCAGTACACGGGTAGGGGTCACAGATACGCAGTATTTT. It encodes CASSTRVGVTDTQYF.